This T cell receptor beta chain stems from a study of OX40 agonist ivuxolimab in advanced cancers. Across the study: Each patient was given ivuxolimab into a vein every 2 weeks, at 0.01 to 10 mg/kg. With a range of about 20 to 79, age averaged approximately 55 years, and about 82% were male. The study's findings and limits: On average, CD8+ T cells showed a greater number of expanded clones than CD4+.

Sequencing was performed with immunoSEQ multiplex PCR; in TCRdb, only in-frame clones are kept and a portion is missing. Of 80,000 or so clones detected, about 85% appear once; the ten largest clones hold approximately 2%. This CDR3 has 15 residues. The V gene's germline CDR1 is SGHVS and CDR2 FNYEAQ. V was shortened by 2 bases and J by 0 bases, with 8 bases between the two germline ends. About this clone: Its target is not known.

J is TRBJ2-1 and V is TRBV7-6; D uncertain. The sequence was obtained from an adult with an advanced solid tumor such as melanoma, head and neck, liver or kidney cancer. Sequenced here: CD4+ or CD8+ T cells sorted from blood, sampled in a trial of the OX40 agonist ivuxolimab. The DNA for the CDR3 is TGTGCCAGCAGCTTAAGAGTGAGCTCCTACAATGAGCAGTTCTTC. This encodes CASSLRVSSYNEQFF.